The rows below give T cell receptor beta chains drawn from one sample of a study of beta chain features in type 1 diabetes. Using immunoSEQ multiplex PCR, the repertoire was profiled, and TCRdb retains in-frame clones only, with some absent. The table has around 130,000 clones, 7.5% to 9.5% seen once. The sequencing input was central memory CD4+ T cells from blood. All receptors come from a man between 25 and 39 years old with type 1 diabetes. CDR3s include the opening cysteine and the closing phenylalanine or tryptophan. D genes are given only for firm matches. Clone size is not always given. Where it is, it says once, few, many or a class for expanded clones.

d_gene	v_gene	j_gene	abundance	CDR3nt	CDR3aa
.	TRBV11-2	TRBJ2-5	few	TGTGCCAGCAGCTTAGATCGGGCCGCGGGGACCCAGTACTTC	CASSLDRAAGTQYF
.	TRBV19	TRBJ1-1	.	TGTGCCAGTAGTGCAAAACAGGGCAACACTGAAGCTTTCTTT	CASSAKQGNTEAFF
TRBD2	TRBV7-2	TRBJ2-7	.	TGTGCCAGCAGCTTAAACGGGGGGATTTACGAGCAGTACTTC	CASSLNGGIYEQYF
TRBD1	TRBV9	TRBJ2-7	few	TGTGCCAGCAGCGTAGCCGGCCCGGGACAGGACTACGAGCAGTACTTC	CASSVAGPGQDYEQYF
.	TRBV28	TRBJ2-3	.	TGTGCCAGCACCCTGTCAGGGGCAGATACGCAGTATTTT	CASTLSGADTQYF
.	TRBV29-1	TRBJ1-1	.	TGCAGCGTTGTAGGGGCGAGCATGAACACTGAAGCTTTCTTT	CSVVGASMNTEAFF
.	TRBV9	TRBJ2-1	.	TGTGCCAGCAGCTTAACCCAGGGATCCTACAATGAGCAGTTCTTC	CASSLTQGSYNEQFF
TRBD1	TRBV5-6	TRBJ2-7	.	TGTGCCAGCAGCTCCGGGACAGGGGGCTACGAGCAGTACTTC	CASSSGTGGYEQYF
TRBD1	TRBV28	TRBJ1-1	.	TGTGCCAGCACTAGACAGGGTACTGAAGCTTTCTTT	CASTRQGTEAFF
TRBD2	TRBV29-1	TRBJ2-3	few	TGCAGCGTTGCCTCCGGGACTAGAGCAGATACGCAGTATTTT	CSVASGTRADTQYF
TRBD1	TRBV5-1	TRBJ1-1	few	TGCGCCAGCAGCTTGGCAGGACAGGCTAAGGGAGCTTTCTTT	CASSLAGQAKGAFF
.	TRBV19	TRBJ2-5	.	TGTGCCAGTAGTGGGGCGGGGACTGATGGAAAAGAGACCCAGTACTTC	CASSGAGTDGKETQYF
TRBD1	TRBV5-1	TRBJ2-1	few	TGCGCCAGCGTTCGTGGACAGGGAACCTACAATGAGCAGTTCTTC	CASVRGQGTYNEQFF
TRBD1	TRBV7-9	TRBJ2-5	.	TGTGCCAGCAGCCTCGATGACAGACAGGGTTACCAAGAGACCCAGTACTTC	CASSLDDRQGYQETQYF
.	TRBV9	TRBJ2-5	few	TGTGCCAGCAGCGACGGACCAGGGAAGGGGACCCAGTACTTC	CASSDGPGKGTQYF
.	TRBV10-3	TRBJ2-3	many	TGTGCCATCGGGTCTTCGTCGGGGTCGGATACGCAGTATTTT	CAIGSSSGSDTQYF
.	TRBV4-2	TRBJ1-5	few	TGTGCCAGCAGCCAAGAAAGGGGCTTGAGGTTGTATTTT	CASSQERGLRLYF
.	TRBV7-2	TRBJ1-4	.	TGTGCCAGCAGCTTAGCCTTGGAGGGTGAAAAACTGTTTTTT	CASSLALEGEKLFF
TRBD2	TRBV5-1	TRBJ2-1	few	TGCGCCAGCAGCGAAGGACGGACTAGCGGGGATATCAATGAGCAGTTCTTC	CASSEGRTSGDINEQFF
.	TRBV2	TRBJ1-1	few	TGTGCCAGCACGGGGATTTTGAACACTGAAGCTTTCTTT	CASTGILNTEAFF
TRBD1	TRBV9	TRBJ2-2	.	TGTGCCAGCAGCGCGAGAGGGAGGACAGGGGGAGACACCGGGGAGCTGTTTTTT	CASSARGRTGGDTGELFF
TRBD2	TRBV2	TRBJ2-5	.	TGTGCCAGCAGGGGACTCGGGGGGACGGGAATCCAGTACTTC	CASRGLGGTGIQYF
TRBD2	TRBV13	TRBJ2-5	.	TGTGCCAGCAGCTCGGGACTAGCGAAAGAGACCCAGTACTTC	CASSSGLAKETQYF
.	TRBV5-6	TRBJ2-5	few	TGTGCCAGCAGCTTGGGCGGGAAAGAGACCCAGTACTTC	CASSLGGKETQYF
.	TRBV7-8	TRBJ2-1	.	TGTGCCAGCACTCTTCTCGGGGATTACAATGAGCAGTTCTTC	CASTLLGDYNEQFF
.	TRBV5-1	TRBJ1-1	few	TGCGCCAGCAGCCCCCCTGTCGGGAGGGGTGGCACTGAAGCTTTCTTT	CASSPPVGRGGTEAFF
.	TRBV5-6	TRBJ2-7	.	TGTGCCAGCAGCCAGGCTGGGCAGAACTCTTACGAGCAGTACTTC	CASSQAGQNSYEQYF
.	TRBV5-1	TRBJ2-7	many	TGCGCCAGCAGCTTGGAGCCGGGGAGCTCCTACGAGCAGTACTTC	CASSLEPGSSYEQYF
.	TRBV4-1	TRBJ1-1	few	TGCGCCAGCAGCCCTGTCGGGTTTTTCACTGAAGCTTTCTTT	CASSPVGFFTEAFF
.	TRBV7-8	TRBJ1-6	.	TGTGCCAGCAGCTTAGATGTCCGGTCACCCCTCCACTTT	CASSLDVRSPLHF
TRBD2	TRBV7-3	TRBJ2-3	few	TGTGCCAGCAGCTCCAGCGGGGGCACAGATACGCAGTATTTT	CASSSSGGTDTQYF
.	TRBV7-9	TRBJ2-7	few	TGTGCCAGCAGCTACCAACCGGGAATCCCCCACTTC	CASSYQPGIPHF
TRBD1	TRBV6-6	TRBJ2-3	few	TGTGCCAGCAACACACAGGGGAATACGCAGTATTTT	CASNTQGNTQYF
.	TRBV15	TRBJ2-5	many	TGTGCCACCAGCAGAGATTCAAGCGAGACCCAGTACTTC	CATSRDSSETQYF
TRBD2	TRBV6-5	TRBJ2-5	few	TGTGCCAGCAGTTACTCTCGGACTAGCGATGGGACCCAGTACTTC	CASSYSRTSDGTQYF
.	TRBV5-4	TRBJ1-6	.	TGTGCCAGCAGTCCCTTTGTAGACAGAGATAATTCACCCCTCCACTTT	CASSPFVDRDNSPLHF
TRBD2	TRBV6-1	TRBJ2-3	.	TGTGCCAGCAAATCTGGCGGGGGGGCCCCAGATACGCAGTATTTT	CASKSGGGAPDTQYF
.	TRBV7-2	TRBJ2-3	.	TGTGCCAGCAGCTGGACAGACAGCACAGATACGCAGTATTTT	CASSWTDSTDTQYF
TRBD1	TRBV2	TRBJ2-2	many	TGTGCCATAGGGACAGGTGGGAACACCGGGGAGCTGTTTTTT	CAIGTGGNTGELFF
TRBD1	TRBV7-2	TRBJ2-4	few	TGTGCCAGCAGCGCTACTCGGGGACAGGGGATTCAGTACTTC	CASSATRGQGIQYF
TRBD1	TRBV19	TRBJ2-5	few	TGTGCCAGTAGTCCCCAGACAGGGGCGGGAGAGACCCAGTACTTC	CASSPQTGAGETQYF
.	TRBV5-4	TRBJ2-3	.	TGTGCCAGCAGCCCCGAGCGGCCTAGCACAGATACGCAGTATTTT	CASSPERPSTDTQYF
.	TRBV5-4	TRBJ1-1	few	TGTGCCAGCAGCTTCCGACAGATGAACACTGAAGCTTTCTTT	CASSFRQMNTEAFF
TRBD1	TRBV5-1	TRBJ2-1	few	TGCGCCAGCAGCTCCTCCGGGACAGGGTTCTACAATGAGCAGTTCTTC	CASSSSGTGFYNEQFF
TRBD2	TRBV25-1	TRBJ2-7	.	TGTGCCAGCAGTGAACCCGGGACTAGCGCATACGAGCAGTACTTC	CASSEPGTSAYEQYF
TRBD1	TRBV6-1	TRBJ1-6	.	TGTGCCAGCAGTGAGGACAGGGCTAATTCACCCCTCCACTTT	CASSEDRANSPLHF
.	TRBV6-6	TRBJ2-5	.	TGTGCCAGCAGTTACTCGAGAGGGGAGACCCAGTACTTC	CASSYSRGETQYF
TRBD2	TRBV6-6	TRBJ2-3	few	TGTGCCAGCAGTTTCCCGGGGGGAGGTACGCAGTATTTT	CASSFPGGGTQYF
TRBD1	TRBV7-2	TRBJ1-2	.	TGTGCCAGCAGCGAGCTAAGGACAGGGGGAGGAGGCTACACCTTC	CASSELRTGGGGYTF
.	TRBV2	TRBJ2-7	.	TGTGCCAGCAGTAAACAGGGAATAGGCTACGAGCAGTACTTC	CASSKQGIGYEQYF
TRBD1	TRBV7-7	TRBJ2-2	few	TGTGCTAGCAGCCTGGACAGGGCGTCCGCCGGGGAGCTGTTTTTT	CASSLDRASAGELFF
.	TRBV6-5	TRBJ1-5	.	TGTGCCAGCAGTACCCCCGGGGGGCCCCAGCATTTT	CASSTPGGPQHF
.	TRBV4-3	TRBJ2-7	.	TGCGCCAGCAGCCAAGATCGGGGGACAGCCGAGCAGTACTTC	CASSQDRGTAEQYF
TRBD2	TRBV30	TRBJ2-3	few	TGTGCCTGGACGCCAGCGGGGGGACAGGATACGCAGTATTTT	CAWTPAGGQDTQYF